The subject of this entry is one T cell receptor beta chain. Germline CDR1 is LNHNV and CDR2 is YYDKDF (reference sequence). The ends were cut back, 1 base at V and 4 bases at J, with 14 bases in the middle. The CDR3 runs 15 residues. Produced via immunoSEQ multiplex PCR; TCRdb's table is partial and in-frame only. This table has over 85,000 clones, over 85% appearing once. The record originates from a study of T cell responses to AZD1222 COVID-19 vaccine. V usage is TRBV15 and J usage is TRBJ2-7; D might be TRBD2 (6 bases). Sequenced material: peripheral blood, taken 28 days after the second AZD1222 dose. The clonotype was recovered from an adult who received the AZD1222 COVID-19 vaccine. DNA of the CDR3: TGTGCCACCAGCAGAGGCGGGGCGGAATCGTACGAGCAGTACTTC. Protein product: CATSRGGAESYEQYF.